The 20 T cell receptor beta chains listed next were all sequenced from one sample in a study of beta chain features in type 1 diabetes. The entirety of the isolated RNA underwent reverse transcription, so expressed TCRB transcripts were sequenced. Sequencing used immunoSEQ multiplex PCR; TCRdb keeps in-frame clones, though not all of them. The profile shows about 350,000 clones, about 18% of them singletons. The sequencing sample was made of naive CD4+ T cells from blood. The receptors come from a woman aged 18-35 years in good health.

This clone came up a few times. Here the CDR3 DNA reads TGTGCCATCAGGGAAGGTCGGGGGGACCAAGAGACCCAGTACTTC. It specifies CAIREGRGDQETQYF. V and J are TRBV10-3 and TRBJ2-5; 7 nucleotides align to TRBD2. This CDR3 region has 15 residues. The ends lost 6 bases at V and 0 bases at J; junction bases unmatched: 7. Germline lookup yields CDR1 ENHRY and CDR2 SYGVKD.

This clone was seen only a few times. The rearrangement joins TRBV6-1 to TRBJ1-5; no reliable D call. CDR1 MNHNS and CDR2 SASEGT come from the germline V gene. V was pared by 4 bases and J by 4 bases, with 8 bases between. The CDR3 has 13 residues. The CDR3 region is CASSVTANQPQHF. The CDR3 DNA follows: TGTGCCAGCAGTGTAACAGCAAATCAGCCCCAGCATTTT.

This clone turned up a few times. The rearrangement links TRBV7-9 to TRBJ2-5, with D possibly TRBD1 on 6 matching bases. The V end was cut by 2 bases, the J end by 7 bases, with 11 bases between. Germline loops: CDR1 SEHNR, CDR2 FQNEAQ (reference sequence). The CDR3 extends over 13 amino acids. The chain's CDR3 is CASSLQGLVTQYF. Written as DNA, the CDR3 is TGTGCCAGCAGCTTACAGGGGCTGGTGACCCAGTACTTC. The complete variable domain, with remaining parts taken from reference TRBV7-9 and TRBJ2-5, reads DTGVSQNPRHKITKRGQNVTFRCDPISEHNRLYWYRQTLGQGPEFLTYFQNEAQLEKSRLLSDRFSAERPKGSFSTLEIQRTEQGDSAMYLCASSLQGLVTQYFGPGTRLLVL.

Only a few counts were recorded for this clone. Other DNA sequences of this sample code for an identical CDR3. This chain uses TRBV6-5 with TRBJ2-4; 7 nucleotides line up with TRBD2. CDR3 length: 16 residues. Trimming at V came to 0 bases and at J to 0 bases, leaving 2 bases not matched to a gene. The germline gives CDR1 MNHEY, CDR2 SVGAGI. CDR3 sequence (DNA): TGTGCCAGCAGTTACTCGGGGGGGGGAGCCAAAAACATTCAGTACTTC. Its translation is CASSYSGGGAKNIQYF.

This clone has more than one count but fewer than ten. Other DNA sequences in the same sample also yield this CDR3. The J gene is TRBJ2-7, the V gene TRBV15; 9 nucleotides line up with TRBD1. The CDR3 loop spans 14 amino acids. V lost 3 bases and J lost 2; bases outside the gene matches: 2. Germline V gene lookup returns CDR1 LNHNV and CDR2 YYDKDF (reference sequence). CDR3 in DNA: TGTGCCACCAGCAGGGACAGGGGTCCCTACGAGCAGTACTTC. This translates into CATSRDRGPYEQYF.

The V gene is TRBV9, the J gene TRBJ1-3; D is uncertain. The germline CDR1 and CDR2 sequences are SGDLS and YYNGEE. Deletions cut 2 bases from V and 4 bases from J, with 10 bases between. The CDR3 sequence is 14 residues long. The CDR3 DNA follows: TGTGCCAGCAGCGTCCGGGAACTGGGAAACACCATATATTTT. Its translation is CASSVRELGNTIYF.

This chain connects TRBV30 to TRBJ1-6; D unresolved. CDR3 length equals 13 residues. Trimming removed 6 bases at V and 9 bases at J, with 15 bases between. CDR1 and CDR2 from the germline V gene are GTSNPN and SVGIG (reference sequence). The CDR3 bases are TGTGCCTGTCTGACATCCAACCTTTCACCCCTCCACTTT. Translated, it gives CACLTSNLSPLHF.

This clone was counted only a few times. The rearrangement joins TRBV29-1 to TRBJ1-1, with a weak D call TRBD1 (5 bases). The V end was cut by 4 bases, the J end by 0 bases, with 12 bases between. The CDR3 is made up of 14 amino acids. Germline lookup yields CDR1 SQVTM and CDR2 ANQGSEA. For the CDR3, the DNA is TGCAGCGTTGCAAGGGGAACTGTGAACACTGAAGCTTTCTTT. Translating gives CSVARGTVNTEAFF.

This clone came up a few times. The CDR3 DNA sequence: TGTGCCAGCAGCCCACTAGCGGCAACAAATGAGCAGTTCTTC. Translated, it gives CASSPLAATNEQFF. The V call is TRBV7-2, the J call TRBJ2-1, with 8 bases matching TRBD2. Germline V gene sequence: CDR1 SGHTA, CDR2 FQGNSA. The CDR3 consists of 14 residues. Trimming removed 5 bases from V and 7 bases from J; junction bases left unmatched: 7.

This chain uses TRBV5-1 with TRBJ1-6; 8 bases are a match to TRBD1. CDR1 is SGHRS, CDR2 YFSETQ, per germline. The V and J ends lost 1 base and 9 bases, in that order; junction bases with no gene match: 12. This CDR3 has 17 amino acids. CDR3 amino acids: CASSLWAGGGRSSPLHF. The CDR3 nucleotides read TGCGCCAGCAGCTTGTGGGCAGGGGGCGGCCGGAGTTCACCCCTCCACTTT. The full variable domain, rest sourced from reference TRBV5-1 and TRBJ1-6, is KAGVTQTPRYLIKTRGQQVTLSCSPISGHRSVSWYQQTPGQGLQFLFEYFSETQRNKGNFPGRFSGRQFSNSRSEMNVSTLELGDSALYLCASSLWAGGGRSSPLHFGNGTRLTVT.

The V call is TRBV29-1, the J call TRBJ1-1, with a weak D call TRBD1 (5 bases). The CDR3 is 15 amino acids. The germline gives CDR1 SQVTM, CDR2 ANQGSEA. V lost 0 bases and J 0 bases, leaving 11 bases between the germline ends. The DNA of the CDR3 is TGCAGCGTTGAAGATATAGGGGCGGTGAACACTGAAGCTTTCTTT. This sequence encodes CSVEDIGAVNTEAFF.

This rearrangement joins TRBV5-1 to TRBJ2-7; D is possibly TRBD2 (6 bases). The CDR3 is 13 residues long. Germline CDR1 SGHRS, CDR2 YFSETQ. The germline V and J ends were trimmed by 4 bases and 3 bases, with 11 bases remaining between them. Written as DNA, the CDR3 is TGCGCCAGCAGCCCCGGGGGAGACTACGAGCAGTACTTC. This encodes CASSPGGDYEQYF.

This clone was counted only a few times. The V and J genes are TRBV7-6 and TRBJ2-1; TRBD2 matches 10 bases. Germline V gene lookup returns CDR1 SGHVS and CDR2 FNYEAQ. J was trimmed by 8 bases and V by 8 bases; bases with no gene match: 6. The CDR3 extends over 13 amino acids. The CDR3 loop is CASGASGSYEQFF. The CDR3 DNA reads TGTGCCAGCGGGGCTAGCGGGAGCTATGAGCAGTTCTTC.

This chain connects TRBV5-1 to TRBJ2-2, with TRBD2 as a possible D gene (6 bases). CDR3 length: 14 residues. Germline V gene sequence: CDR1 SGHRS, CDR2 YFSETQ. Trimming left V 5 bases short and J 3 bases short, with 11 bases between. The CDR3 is CASSRGEDTGELFF. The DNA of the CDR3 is TGCGCCAGCAGTCGCGGGGAGGACACCGGGGAGCTGTTTTTT.

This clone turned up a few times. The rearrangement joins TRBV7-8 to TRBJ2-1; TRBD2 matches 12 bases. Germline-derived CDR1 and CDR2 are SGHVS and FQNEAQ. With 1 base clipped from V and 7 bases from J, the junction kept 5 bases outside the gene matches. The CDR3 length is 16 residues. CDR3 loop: CASSLVLAGGRNEQFF. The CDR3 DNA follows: TGTGCCAGCAGCTTAGTGCTAGCGGGGGGGCGGAATGAGCAGTTCTTC.

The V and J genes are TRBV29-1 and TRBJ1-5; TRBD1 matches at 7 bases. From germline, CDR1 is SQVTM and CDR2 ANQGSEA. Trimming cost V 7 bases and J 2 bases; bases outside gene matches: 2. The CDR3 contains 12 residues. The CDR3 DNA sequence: TGCAGCGCCGGGACAGGCAATCAGCCCCAGCATTTT. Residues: CSAGTGNQPQHF.

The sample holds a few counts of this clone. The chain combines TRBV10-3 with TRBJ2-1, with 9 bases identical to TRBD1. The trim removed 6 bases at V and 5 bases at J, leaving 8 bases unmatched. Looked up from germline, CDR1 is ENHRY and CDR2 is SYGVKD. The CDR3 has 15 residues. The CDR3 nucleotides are TGTGCCATCAGAGATCCGGGACAGGGAAACAATGAGCAGTTCTTC. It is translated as CAIRDPGQGNNEQFF.

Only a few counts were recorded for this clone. CDR3 nucleotides: TGTGCCAGCAGCTCCCTAGACGTTCTAGCGGGAGTCTTGTTCTTC. The encoded protein is CASSSLDVLAGVLFF. The genes are TRBV7-6 and TRBJ2-1, with 10 bases aligning to TRBD2. The CDR3 contains 15 residues. Germline values: CDR1 SGHVS, CDR2 FNYEAQ. V trimming: 4 bases; J trimming: 15 bases; junction bases outside the gene matches: 15.

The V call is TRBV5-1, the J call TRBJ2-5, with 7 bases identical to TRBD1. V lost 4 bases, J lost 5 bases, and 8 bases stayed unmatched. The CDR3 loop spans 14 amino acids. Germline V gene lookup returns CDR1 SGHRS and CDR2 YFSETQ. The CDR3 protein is CASSPSTGKETQYF. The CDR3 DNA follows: TGCGCCAGCAGCCCTTCGACAGGGAAGGAGACCCAGTACTTC.

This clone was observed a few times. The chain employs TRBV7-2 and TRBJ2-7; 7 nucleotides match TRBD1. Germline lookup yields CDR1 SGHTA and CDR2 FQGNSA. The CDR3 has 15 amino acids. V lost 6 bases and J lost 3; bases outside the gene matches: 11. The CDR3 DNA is TGTGCCAGCAGGATTGGGACAGACTGGGGCTACGAGCAGTACTTC. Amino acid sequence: CASRIGTDWGYEQYF.